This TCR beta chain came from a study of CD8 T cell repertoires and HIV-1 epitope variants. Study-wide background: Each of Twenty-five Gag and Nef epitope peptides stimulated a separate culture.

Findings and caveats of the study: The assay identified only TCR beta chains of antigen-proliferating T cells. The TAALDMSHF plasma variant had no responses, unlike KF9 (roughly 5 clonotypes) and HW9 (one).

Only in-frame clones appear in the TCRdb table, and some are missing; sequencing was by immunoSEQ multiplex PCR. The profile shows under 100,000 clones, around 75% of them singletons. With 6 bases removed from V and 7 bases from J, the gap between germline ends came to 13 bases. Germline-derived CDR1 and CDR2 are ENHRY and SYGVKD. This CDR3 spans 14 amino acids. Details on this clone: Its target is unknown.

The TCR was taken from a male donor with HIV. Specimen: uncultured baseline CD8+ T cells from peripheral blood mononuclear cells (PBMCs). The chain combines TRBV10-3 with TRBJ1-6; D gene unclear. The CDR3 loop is CAISTPGENSPLHF. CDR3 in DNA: TGTGCCATCAGCACCCCGGGAGAAAATTCACCCCTCCACTTT.